This T cell receptor beta chain was recorded in a study of blood T cells in healthy people across ages. A J-beta primer mix and a sample-barcoded 5' primer were used in a second PCR of roughly 7 to 12 cycles. TCRdb reprocessed the 5' RACE reads with MiXCR, giving one entry per CDR3 protein. The data contain 1,800,000 or so distinct CDR3 sequences, about 39% of them seen just once; the ten biggest clones take up more than 20%. This CDR3 region has 17 residues. J lost 2 bases, V lost 4 bases, and 8 bases had no gene match. CDR1 is MNHEY and CDR2 is SVGEGT in the germline V gene. V and J are TRBV6-2 or TRBV6-3 and TRBJ2-1, with 10 bases that match TRBD2. The sequence was obtained from a human donor in good health. Sequences were obtained from blood. Here the CDR3 reads CASSSPGLAAAYNEQFF. DNA of the CDR3: TGTGCCAGCAGTTCCCCAGGACTAGCGGCCGCCTACAATGAGCAGTTCTTC.